One and the same sample provided the 18 T cell receptor beta chains below, sequenced in a study of shared clonotypes between healthy human individuals. The table came from immunoSEQ multiplex PCR; TCRdb's copy has only in-frame clones and leaves some out. In the table there are approximately 2.3 million clones, approximately 93% of which are singletons. The sample taken for sequencing was naive CD4+ T cells from PBMCs. Subset noted: CD45RA+ positively selected. Every receptor here comes from a man between 18 and 35 years old in good health. Some clones in this sample may be carry-over from other donors' samples.

This sequence joins TRBV19 and TRBJ2-3, with D tentatively TRBD1 (6 bases). The CDR3 has 14 amino acids. Trimming shortened V by 3 bases and J by 7 bases, and 14 bases separated the two germline ends. CDR1 LNHDA and CDR2 SQIVND come from the germline V gene (reference sequence). The CDR3 region is CASSMAGVQHTQYF. DNA of the CDR3: TGTGCCAGTAGTATGGCAGGGGTCCAGCATACGCAGTATTTT.

The chain has TRBV29-1 and TRBJ2-3; 8 bases match TRBD2. The length of the CDR3 is 14 residues. Losses at the gene ends were 2 bases for V and 5 bases for J; bases not matched to a gene: 6. Germline V gene data show CDR1 as SQVTM and CDR2 as ANQGSEA. The DNA of the CDR3 is TGCAGCGTTGAAAGTAGCGGGAACTTAGATACGCAGTATTTT. Translating it yields CSVESSGNLDTQYF.

This rearrangement joins TRBV9 to TRBJ1-2; TRBD1 is a possible D gene (5 bases). The V end was cut by 3 bases, the J end by 4 bases, with 19 bases between. The CDR3 extends over 16 amino acids. Per the germline V gene, CDR1 is SGDLS and CDR2 is YYNGEE. This CDR3 is CASSGDPPGVTYGYTF. The CDR3 region has the DNA TGTGCCAGCAGCGGAGACCCGCCGGGGGTCACCTATGGCTACACCTTC. The full variable domain, completed using reference TRBV9 and TRBJ1-2, is DSGVTQTPKHLITATGQRVTLRCSPRSGDLSVYWYQQSLDQGLQFLIQYYNGEERAKGNILERFSAQQFPDLHSELNLSSLELGDSALYFCASSGDPPGVTYGYTFGSGTRLTVV.

The chain is built from TRBV28 and TRBJ1-4, with TRBD1 identical over 11 bases. Germline assignment: CDR1 MDHEN and CDR2 SYDVKM. V gave up 8 bases and J gave up 5 bases; unmatched junction bases: 7. This CDR3 spans 15 amino acids. The CDR3 DNA sequence: TGTGCCAGCCAACCGGGGACAGGGGGAAATGAAAAACTGTTTTTT. This sequence encodes CASQPGTGGNEKLFF.

Comments on this clone: At one of its ends the junction is not consistent with the germline gene, which may arise from a read error. Other DNA sequences from this sample encode an identical CDR3 as well. The CDR3 region has the DNA TGTGCCAGCAGCCTAGCGGGTGGCTACGAGCAGTACTTC. The encoded protein is CASSLAGGYEQYF. J is TRBJ2-7 and V is TRBV7-9, with 8 bases matching TRBD2. Germline V CDR1 and CDR2: SEHNR, FQNEAQ (reference sequence). This CDR3 spans 13 amino acids.

The CDR3: CASSLFGQGSYEQYF. The DNA for the CDR3 is TGTGCCAGCAGCCTGTTTGGGCAGGGGTCCTACGAGCAGTACTTC. This sequence joins TRBV7-2 and TRBJ2-7; D might be TRBD1 (6 bases). Trimming shortened V by 5 bases and J by 1 base, and 15 bases separated the two germline ends. Per the germline V gene, CDR1 is SGHTA and CDR2 is FQGNSA. The CDR3 has 15 amino acids.

This chain uses TRBV2 with TRBJ1-1, with 9 bases aligning to TRBD1. This CDR3 spans 15 amino acids. Germline CDR1 SNHLY, CDR2 FYNNEI. V lost 4 bases, J lost 7 bases, and 10 bases stayed unmatched. The CDR3 DNA sequence: TGTGCCAGCAGTGGACAGGGGGTAGGATTTGGTGAAGCTTTCTTT. Its translation is CASSGQGVGFGEAFF.

A remark on this clone: Other DNA sequences within the sample encode an identical CDR3. The rearrangement uses TRBV2 and TRBJ2-5, with TRBD2 as a possible D gene (6 bases). The CDR3 sequence is 11 residues long. V lost 6 bases, J lost 4 bases, and 6 bases lay in between. Germline CDR1 reads SNHLY; CDR2 reads FYNNEI. CDR3 sequence (DNA): TGTGCCAGCAGGGAGGGAGAGACCCAGTACTTC. The encoded protein is CASREGETQYF.

The chain joins TRBV5-4 to TRBJ2-1; the match to TRBD2 covers 8 bases. Germline values: CDR1 SGHNT, CDR2 YYREEE (reference sequence). J lost 0 bases, V lost 0 bases, and 5 bases had no gene match. The CDR3 consists of 17 residues. The CDR3 reads CASSLAGGGSSYNEQFF. CDR3 nucleotides: TGTGCCAGCAGCTTGGCCGGGGGGGGAAGCTCCTACAATGAGCAGTTCTTC.

The chain couples TRBV11-2 to TRBJ2-3; possible D gene TRBD2, 6 bases. This CDR3 is 15 amino acids long. V lost 2 bases to trimming and J lost 4 bases, with 13 bases between them. Germline CDR1 SGHAT, CDR2 FQNNGV. The CDR3 is CASSLMTGVADTQYF. CDR3 DNA sequence: TGTGCCAGCAGCTTAATGACGGGAGTGGCAGATACGCAGTATTTT. Filled out from reference TRBV11-2 and TRBJ2-3, the complete variable domain reads EAGVAQSPRYKIIEKRQSVAFWCNPISGHATLYWYQQILGQGPKLLIQFQNNGVVDDSQLPKDRFSAERLKGVDSTLKIQPAKLEDSAVYLCASSLMTGVADTQYFGPGTRLTVL.

The gene calls are TRBV28 and TRBJ1-1, with TRBD1 matching 8 bases. J lost 4 bases, V lost 5 bases, and 6 bases had no gene match. The CDR3 covers 14 residues. Germline CDR1 MDHEN, CDR2 SYDVKM. The CDR3, as DNA: TGTGCCAGCAGTCTGACAGGGGTGCTCACTGAAGCTTTCTTT. Its protein product is CASSLTGVLTEAFF.

The genes are TRBV4-1 and TRBJ1-5; D ambiguous. Germline CDR1 is MGHRA and CDR2 is YSYEKL. CDR3 length equals 16 residues. Trimming took 4 bases from V and 1 from J, leaving 14 bases between them. CDR3 sequence (DNA): TGCGCCAGCAGCCTCAAACGGGATGGGAGCAATCAGCCCCAGCATTTT. It yields the protein CASSLKRDGSNQPQHF.

The chain carries TRBV30 and TRBJ2-6; TRBD1 agrees at 11 bases. V shed 1 base, J shed 2 bases, and the junction held 10 bases outside the gene matches. There are 19 residues in the CDR3. CDR1 is GTSNPN and CDR2 is SVGIG in the germline V gene (reference sequence). As DNA, the CDR3 is TGTGCCTGGAGTGAACGCCCGGGACAGGGGGTCGCTGGGGCCAACGTCCTGACTTTC. Its protein product is CAWSERPGQGVAGANVLTF.

The chain links TRBV7-2 to TRBJ1-2; D is perhaps TRBD1 (6 bases). Trimming removed 2 bases at V and 9 bases at J, with 7 bases between. CDR3 length: 11 amino acids. In germline, CDR1 is SGHTA, CDR2 FQGNSA. The CDR3 loop is CASSLQGSYTF. The CDR3 DNA reads TGTGCCAGCAGCTTACAGGGGAGCTACACCTTC.

This clone was found a few times. In the same sample, other DNA sequences code for this CDR3. This chain connects TRBV30 to TRBJ1-1, with D perhaps TRBD1 (5 bases). The CDR3 is 12 residues long. In germline, CDR1 is GTSNPN, CDR2 SVGIG (reference sequence). V was clipped by 2 bases and J by 5 bases, with 9 bases between them. The CDR3 loop is CAWSRGGTEAFF. CDR3 DNA sequence: TGTGCCTGGAGTCGGGGGGGAACTGAAGCTTTCTTT. Together with reference TRBV30 and TRBJ1-1, the CDR3 gives the full variable domain: SQTIHQWPATLVQPVGSPLSLECTVEGTSNPNLYWYRQAAGRGLQLLFYSVGIGQISSEVPQNLSASRPQDRQFILSSKKLLLSDSGFYLCAWSRGGTEAFFGQGTRLTVV.

This clone was observed a handful of times. V usage is TRBV10-3 and J usage is TRBJ1-1; D uncertain. In germline, CDR1 is ENHRY, CDR2 SYGVKD. CDR3 length equals 13 residues. The V end lost 3 bases, the J end lost 1 base, and 6 bases lay between the germline ends. The CDR3 DNA follows: TGTGCCATCAGTGACGGCAGGAACACTGAAGCTTTCTTT. Translation: CAISDGRNTEAFF.

The chain has TRBV28 and TRBJ2-7, with TRBD1 as a possible D gene (6 bases). The V end was cut by 3 bases, the J end by 2 bases, with 14 bases between. Germline CDR1 is MDHEN and CDR2 is SYDVKM. The CDR3 runs 15 residues. The CDR3 region is CASSLGQGYTYEQYF. The CDR3, as DNA: TGTGCCAGCAGTTTGGGGCAGGGGTACACCTACGAGCAGTACTTC.

The chain uses TRBV28 and TRBJ1-5; weak D call: TRBD1 (5 bases). CDR1 and CDR2 from the germline V gene are MDHEN and SYDVKM. This CDR3 has 13 amino acids. The germline V and J ends were trimmed by 8 bases and 7 bases, with 15 bases remaining between them. The CDR3 region has the DNA TGTGCCAGCTTCCCAGGGAGGGGACAGCCCCAGCATTTT. Protein product: CASFPGRGQPQHF.